The 25 T cell receptor beta chains reported below all come from one sample, sequenced in a study of T cell responses to AZD1222 COVID-19 vaccine (dated by TCRdb to the early 2020s). Library preparation used the immunoSEQ multiplex PCR assay. This immuneACCESS table, as held by TCRdb, lists in-frame sequences with V and J called but not all clones. Of the missing ones, under half trace to an unresolved V gene in checked studies; the others have no known cause. In all, the sample holds roughly 110,000 clones, and around 91% of those were seen once. The ten largest make up 22% of the sample. The label giving this sample's time point can be read as: baseline before first vaccination. The starting material was peripheral blood, obtained on day 0 of AZD1222 vaccination. The receptors derive from an adult in good health.

This chain joins TRBV18 and TRBJ2-1; 12 nucleotides align to TRBD2. V shed 3 bases, J shed 7 bases, and the junction held 13 bases outside the gene matches. The CDR3 contains 18 residues. CDR1 is KGHSH, CDR2 LQKENI, per germline. CDR3 sequence reads: CASSPLKLAGGLINEQFF. CDR3 nucleotide sequence: TGTGCCAGCTCACCCCTCAAACTAGCGGGGGGCCTTATAAATGAGCAGTTCTTC. The entire variable domain, with the rest obtained from reference TRBV18 and TRBJ2-1, is as follows: NAGVMQNPRHLVRRRGQEARLRCSPMKGHSHVYWYRQLPEEGLKFMVYLQKENIIDESGMPKERFSAEFPKEGPSILRIQQVVRGDSAAYFCASSPLKLAGGLINEQFFGPGTRLTVL.

V usage is TRBV19 and J usage is TRBJ1-1; maybe TRBD1 (5 bases). This CDR3 region has 12 residues. V gave up 8 bases and J gave up 4 bases, with 11 bases separating them. Germline CDR1 reads LNHDA; CDR2 reads SQIVND (reference sequence). CDR3 nucleotides: TGTGCCAGTTGGGGCGGGGGCACTGAAGCTTTCTTT. As protein: CASWGGGTEAFF.

The gene calls are TRBV6-5 and TRBJ1-3; no reliable D call. Trimming took off 4 bases at V and 0 bases at J, with 7 bases between the two ends. The CDR3 runs to 14 residues. The germline CDR1 and CDR2 sequences are MNHEY and SVGAGI. This CDR3 reads CASSLRLSGNTIYF. CDR3 in DNA: TGTGCCAGCAGTTTACGGCTCTCTGGAAACACCATATATTTT.

This chain connects TRBV7-9 to TRBJ1-2, with 9 bases matching TRBD1. The CDR3 is made up of 13 amino acids. V shed 5 bases and J 7 bases; nucleotides not matched to a gene: 5. The germline V gene has CDR1 SEHNR and CDR2 FQNEAQ (reference sequence). The CDR3 nucleotides read TGTGCCAGCAGCATAGGACAGGGGTCTGGCTACACCTTC. Translating gives CASSIGQGSGYTF.

This chain uses TRBV5-4 with TRBJ2-3; D remains ambiguous. CDR3 length: 15 residues. Germline values: CDR1 SGHNT, CDR2 YYREEE (reference sequence). V was pared by 4 bases and J by 6 bases, with 18 bases between. In DNA, the CDR3 is TGTGCCAGCAGCACGTTGGGGTCTGGTTTGGATACGCAGTATTTT. It specifies CASSTLGSGLDTQYF.

This clone was counted only a few times. V gene TRBV6-1 combines with J gene TRBJ1-1, with TRBD1 identical over 8 bases. Trimming at V came to 6 bases and at J to 2 bases, leaving 11 bases not matched to a gene. The CDR3 consists of 16 residues. The germline V gene has CDR1 MNHNS and CDR2 SASEGT. CDR3 amino acids: CASSETAGTGNTEAFF. CDR3 bases: TGTGCCAGCAGCGAAACCGCCGGGACAGGAAACACTGAAGCTTTCTTT.

A few counts support this clone. The chain is built from TRBV4-3 and TRBJ1-4; D unresolved. The V gene's germline CDR1 is LGHNA and CDR2 YSLEER. V lost 4 bases and J lost 6, with 15 bases in between. The length of the CDR3 is 15 residues. The CDR3 sequence is CASSPDGQEDEKLFF. CDR3 sequence (DNA): TGCGCCAGCAGCCCCGACGGTCAAGAGGATGAAAAACTGTTTTTT.

This clone appeared a single time. This chain connects TRBV27 to TRBJ1-6; the D is unclear. CDR1 and CDR2 from the germline V gene are MNHEY and SMNVEV (reference sequence). The V gene lost 1 base and the J gene lost 4 bases, with 32 bases spanning the gap. The CDR3 has 23 residues. The DNA for the CDR3 is TGTGCCAGCAGTTTATTCGTCCCGATAATGGGTCAATCATCTGTCCCTTATAATTCACCCCTCCACTTT. Amino acids: CASSLFVPIMGQSSVPYNSPLHF.

The chain carries TRBV5-4 and TRBJ1-1; perhaps TRBD1 as D (6 bases). V lost 0 bases and J 7 bases, leaving 10 bases between the germline ends. Germline CDR1 is SGHNT and CDR2 is YYREEE (reference sequence). The CDR3 consists of 13 residues. For the CDR3, the DNA is TGTGCCAGCAGCTTGGTAGGGGGGGGTGAAGCTTTCTTT. Translated: CASSLVGGGEAFF. Using reference TRBV5-4 and TRBJ1-1 for the parts outside the CDR3, the full variable domain is ETGVTQSPTHLIKTRGQQVTLRCSSQSGHNTVSWYQQALGQGPQFIFQYYREEENGRGNFPPRFSGLQFPNYSSELNVNALELDDSALYLCASSLVGGGEAFFGQGTRLTVV.

This clone has only one observation. The chain couples TRBV14 to TRBJ1-3; tentatively, D is TRBD1 (5 bases). The germline V and J ends were trimmed by 4 bases and 2 bases, with 12 bases remaining between them. CDR3 size: 15 residues. Per germline, CDR1 SGHDN and CDR2 FVKESK. CDR3 in amino acids: CASSPPGRAGNTIYF. CDR3 in DNA: TGTGCCAGCAGCCCGCCAGGCAGGGCTGGAAACACCATATATTTT.

The chain is built from TRBV6-2 or TRBV6-3 and TRBJ2-2; perhaps TRBD1 as D (6 bases). Trimming shortened V by 4 bases and J by 4 bases, and 19 bases separated the two germline ends. The CDR3 has 17 residues. Looked up from germline, CDR1 is MNHEY and CDR2 is SVGEGT. The CDR3 reads CASSSPRQAQSTGELFF. The DNA of the CDR3 is TGTGCCAGCAGTTCTCCCCGACAGGCTCAGAGCACCGGGGAGCTGTTTTTT.

This chain uses TRBV7-9 with TRBJ1-2, with 8 bases identical to TRBD1. The junction had 6 bases not matched to a gene; V was cut back by 2 bases and J by 7 bases. The CDR3 extends over 14 amino acids. CDR1 and CDR2 (germline): SEHNR, FQNEAQ (reference sequence). CDR3 protein: CASSLPDRVTGYTF. CDR3 bases: TGTGCCAGCAGCTTACCGGACAGGGTGACTGGCTACACCTTC.

V usage is TRBV19 and J usage is TRBJ1-1; D is unresolved. The CDR3 sequence is 13 residues long. The V gene's germline CDR1 is LNHDA and CDR2 SQIVND (reference sequence). V was shortened by 3 bases and J by 4 bases, with 9 bases between the two germline ends. CDR3 coding DNA: TGTGCCAGTAGTATCGCCAGGTCCACTGAAGCTTTCTTT. It codes for CASSIARSTEAFF.

The J gene is TRBJ1-2, the V gene TRBV7-8, with 7 positions matching TRBD1. The CDR3 runs 16 residues. The germline gives CDR1 SGHVS, CDR2 FQNEAQ. Trimming removed 5 bases from V and 0 bases from J; junction bases left unmatched: 9. This CDR3 is CASSAQQGWPNYGYTF. The CDR3 nucleotides read TGTGCCAGCAGCGCCCAACAGGGGTGGCCTAACTATGGCTACACCTTC.

The rearrangement joins TRBV7-2 to TRBJ2-1, with D unclear. Germline V gene data show CDR1 as SGHTA and CDR2 as FQGNSA. The CDR3 covers 12 residues. V lost 1 base, J lost 8 bases, and 6 bases lay in between. Here the CDR3 DNA reads TGTGCCAGCAGCTTAGTTGACGATGAGCAGTTCTTC. Translated: CASSLVDDEQFF.

The chain joins TRBV11-1 to TRBJ2-7; a weak D match, TRBD2 (5 bases). Germline values: CDR1 SGHAT, CDR2 FQDESV (reference sequence). Trimming removed 2 bases from V and 5 bases from J, with 7 bases in between. The CDR3 length is 12 residues. The CDR3 region is CASSLLGDEQYF. CDR3 nucleotide sequence: TGTGCCAGCAGCTTACTCGGGGACGAGCAGTACTTC. The full variable domain, its missing parts supplied by reference TRBV11-1 and TRBJ2-7, is EAEVAQSPRYKITEKSQAVAFWCDPISGHATLYWYRQILGQGPELLVQFQDESVVDDSQLPKDRFSAERLKGVDSTLKIQPAELGDSAMYLCASSLLGDEQYFGPGTRLTVT.

V is TRBV6-5 and J is TRBJ1-1, with 11 bases that match TRBD1. V lost 4 bases, J lost 8 bases, and 9 bases stayed unmatched. The CDR3 spans 15 residues. The germline V gene encodes CDR1 MNHEY and CDR2 SVGAGI. The CDR3 reads CASSWADRGRGEAFF. The CDR3 DNA reads as TGTGCCAGCAGTTGGGCGGACAGGGGGCGAGGCGAAGCTTTCTTT.

The chain is built from TRBV7-8 and TRBJ1-3; a possible D gene is TRBD1 (5 bases). Per germline, CDR1 SGHVS and CDR2 FQNEAQ. The CDR3 length is 16 residues. Trimming removed 1 base from V and 0 bases from J, with 10 bases in between. CDR3 in DNA: TGTGCCAGCAGCTTAGTCCAGACAGTCTCTGGAAACACCATATATTTT. It yields the protein CASSLVQTVSGNTIYF.

A note on this clone: The sample carries other DNA sequences with the same CDR3. The chain joins TRBV18 to TRBJ1-2, with D possibly TRBD1 on 5 matching bases. With 2 bases removed from V and 0 bases from J, the gap between germline ends came to 10 bases. Germline V CDR1 and CDR2: KGHSH, LQKENI. This CDR3 is built from 15 residues. CDR3 sequence: CASSPSGGANYGYTF. In DNA form, the CDR3 reads TGTGCCAGCTCACCATCTGGGGGAGCTAACTATGGCTACACCTTC.

This clone was observed once. The chain employs TRBV10-3 and TRBJ2-5; TRBD1 aligns across 9 bases. Germline V lookup: CDR1 ENHRY, CDR2 SYGVKD. The CDR3 is 14 amino acids. Unmatched junction bases numbered 11, after V lost 6 bases and J lost 9 bases. In DNA form, the CDR3 reads TGTGCCATCAGCCCGGGACAGGGCAAGAGTGCCCAGTACTTC. It is translated as CAISPGQGKSAQYF.

The V gene is TRBV10-1, the J gene TRBJ2-7; TRBD2 is a possible D gene (6 bases). The CDR3 has 12 residues. Trimming removed 6 bases from V and 5 bases from J, with 11 bases in between. Germline CDR1 reads WNHNN; CDR2 reads SYGVQD (reference sequence). The CDR3 here is CASSRSGHEQYF. The CDR3 DNA is TGCGCCAGCAGCCGTAGCGGTCACGAGCAGTACTTC.

The chain has TRBV7-9 and TRBJ1-2; 7 bases fit TRBD1. Trimming removed 2 bases from V and 0 bases from J; junction bases left unmatched: 9. Germline lookup yields CDR1 SEHNR and CDR2 FQNEAQ (reference sequence). CDR3 length equals 17 residues. The CDR3 DNA reads TGTGCCAGCAGCTTATCCGGGACAGTCCCGACTAACTATGGCTACACCTTC. Its protein is CASSLSGTVPTNYGYTF. The full variable domain, in which reference TRBV7-9 and TRBJ1-2 provide the parts outside the CDR3, is DTGVSQNPRHKITKRGQNVTFRCDPISEHNRLYWYRQTLGQGPEFLTYFQNEAQLEKSRLLSDRFSAERPKGSFSTLEIQRTEQGDSAMYLCASSLSGTVPTNYGYTFGSGTRLTVV.

This chain uses TRBV6-5 with TRBJ2-1, with TRBD1 as a possible D gene (6 bases). V lost 7 bases and J lost 2, with 12 bases in between. CDR1 and CDR2 from the germline V gene are MNHEY and SVGAGI. CDR3 length: 14 residues. Here the CDR3 reads CASTQQGPYNEQFF. CDR3 DNA sequence: TGTGCCAGCACCCAACAGGGCCCCTACAATGAGCAGTTCTTC.

The V and J genes are TRBV5-1 and TRBJ2-7; TRBD1 might be the D (6 bases). The germline CDR1 and CDR2 sequences are SGHRS and YFSETQ. Trimming shortened V by 4 bases and J by 3 bases, and 17 bases separated the two germline ends. The CDR3 runs to 15 residues. The CDR3 region is CASSRDRFDGYEQYF. The CDR3 region has the DNA TGCGCCAGCAGCCGAGACAGGTTTGATGGCTACGAGCAGTACTTC.

The chain couples TRBV29-1 to TRBJ1-6, with D unclear. CDR1 SQVTM and CDR2 ANQGSEA come from the germline V gene. V was cut by 4 bases and J by 3 bases, with 7 bases left in between. The CDR3 contains 13 residues. CDR3 amino acids: CSVGSDYNSPLHF. CDR3 sequence (DNA): TGCAGCGTTGGCAGTGACTATAATTCACCCCTCCACTTT.